This TCR beta chain comes out of a study of T cells after yellow fever vaccination. General study results and limits: Although most clonotypes did not, a small share appeared in both CD4 and CD8 compartments. Post-booster repertoires again held most primary-vaccination clones (around 95% CD4, roughly 89% CD8).

This clonotype was found many times. The antigen is unknown. This CDR3 spans 14 amino acids. Looked up from germline, CDR1 is DFQATT and CDR2 is SNEGSKA (reference sequence). Trimming left V 2 bases short and J 8 bases short, with 18 bases between. The authors made TCR cDNA by 5'RACE template switching, adding a universal primer site and UMIs. MiXCR was run by TCRdb on the 5' RACE reads, yielding one entry per CDR3 protein. The sample consists of fewer than 400,000 distinct CDR3 sequences, around 11% of them appearing once. The chain employs TRBV20-1 and TRBJ1-1, with D tentatively TRBD1 (5 bases). The receptor's source is a man aged 18 to 30 who received the YFV17D yellow fever vaccine. Specimen: CD4+ T cells sorted from PBMCs, collected 45 days after the yellow fever booster vaccination. The CDR3 loop is CSARQGRGAAEAFF. The DNA of the CDR3 is TGCAGTGCTAGACAGGGTAGGGGAGCCGCGGAAGCTTTCTTT.